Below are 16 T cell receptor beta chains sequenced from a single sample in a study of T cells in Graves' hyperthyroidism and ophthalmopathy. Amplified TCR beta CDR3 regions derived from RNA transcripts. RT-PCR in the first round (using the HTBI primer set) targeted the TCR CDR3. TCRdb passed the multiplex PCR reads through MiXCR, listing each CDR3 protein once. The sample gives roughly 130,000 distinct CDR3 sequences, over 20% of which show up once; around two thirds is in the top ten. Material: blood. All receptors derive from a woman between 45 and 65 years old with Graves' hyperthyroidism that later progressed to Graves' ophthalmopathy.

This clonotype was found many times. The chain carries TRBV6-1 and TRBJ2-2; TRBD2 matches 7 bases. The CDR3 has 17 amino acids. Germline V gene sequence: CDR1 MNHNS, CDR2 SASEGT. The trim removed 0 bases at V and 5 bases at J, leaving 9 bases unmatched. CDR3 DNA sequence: TGTGCCAGCAGTGAAGCGCTTTGGCTAGCGGTTACCGGGGAGCTGTTTTTT. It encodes CASSEALWLAVTGELFF.

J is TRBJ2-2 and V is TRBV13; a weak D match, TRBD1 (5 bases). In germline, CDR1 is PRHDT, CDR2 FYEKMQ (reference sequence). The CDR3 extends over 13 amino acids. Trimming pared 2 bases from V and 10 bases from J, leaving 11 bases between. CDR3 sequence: CASSLKGRKELFF. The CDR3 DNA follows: TGTGCCAGCAGCTTAAAGGGGCGGAAGGAGCTGTTTTTT.

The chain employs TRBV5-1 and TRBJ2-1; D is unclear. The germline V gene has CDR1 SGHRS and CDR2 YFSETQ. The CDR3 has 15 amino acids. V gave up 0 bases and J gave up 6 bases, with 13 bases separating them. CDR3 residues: CASSLAGSVGNEQFF. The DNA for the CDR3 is TGCGCCAGCAGCTTGGCTGGTTCGGTGGGCAATGAGCAGTTCTTC.

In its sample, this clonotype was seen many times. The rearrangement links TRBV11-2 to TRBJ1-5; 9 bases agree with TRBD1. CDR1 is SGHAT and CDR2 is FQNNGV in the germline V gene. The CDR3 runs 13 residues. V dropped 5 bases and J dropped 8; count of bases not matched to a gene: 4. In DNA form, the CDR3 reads TGTGCCAGCAGCAGGGACAGGGCCGAGCCCCAGCATTTT. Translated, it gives CASSRDRAEPQHF.

The CDR3 protein is CATATRGARTGELFF. CDR3 sequence (DNA): TGTGCCACTGCGACGAGGGGGGCGCGAACCGGGGAGCTGTTTTTT. V is TRBV27 and J is TRBJ2-2; either TRBD1 or TRBD2 may supply D (6 bases each). Germline CDR1 is MNHEY and CDR2 is SMNVEV (reference sequence). This CDR3 has 15 residues. V was pared by 10 bases and J by 5 bases, with 20 bases between.

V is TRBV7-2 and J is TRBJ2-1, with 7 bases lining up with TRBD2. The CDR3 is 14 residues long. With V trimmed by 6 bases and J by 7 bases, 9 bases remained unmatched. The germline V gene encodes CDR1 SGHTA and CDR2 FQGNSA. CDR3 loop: CASRAEAGANEQFF. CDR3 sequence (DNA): TGTGCCAGCAGAGCAGAGGCGGGAGCAAATGAGCAGTTCTTC.

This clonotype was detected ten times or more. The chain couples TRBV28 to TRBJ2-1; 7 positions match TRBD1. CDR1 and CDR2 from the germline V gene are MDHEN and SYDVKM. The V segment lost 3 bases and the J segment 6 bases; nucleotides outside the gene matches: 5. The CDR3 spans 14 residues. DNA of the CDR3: TGTGCCAGCAGTTTCCGACAGGGTACCAATGAGCAGTTCTTC. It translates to CASSFRQGTNEQFF.

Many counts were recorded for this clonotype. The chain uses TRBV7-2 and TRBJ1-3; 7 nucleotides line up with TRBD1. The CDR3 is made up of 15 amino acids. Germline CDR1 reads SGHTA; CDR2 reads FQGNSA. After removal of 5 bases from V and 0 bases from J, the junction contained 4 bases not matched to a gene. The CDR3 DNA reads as TGTGCCAGCAGCAGGGACAGCAACTCTGGAAACACCATATATTTT. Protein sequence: CASSRDSNSGNTIYF.

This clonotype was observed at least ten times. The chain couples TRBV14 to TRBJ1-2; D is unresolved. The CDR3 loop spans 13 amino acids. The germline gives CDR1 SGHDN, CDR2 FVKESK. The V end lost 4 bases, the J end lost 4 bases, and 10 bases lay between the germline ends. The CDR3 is CASSPREFYGYTF. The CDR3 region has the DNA TGTGCCAGCAGCCCTAGGGAATTCTATGGCTACACCTTC. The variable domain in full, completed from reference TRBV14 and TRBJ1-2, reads EAGVTQFPSHSVIEKGQTVTLRCDPISGHDNLYWYRRVMGKEIKFLLHFVKESKQDESGMPNNRFLAERTGGTYSTLKVQPAELEDSGVYFCASSPREFYGYTFGSGTRLTVV.

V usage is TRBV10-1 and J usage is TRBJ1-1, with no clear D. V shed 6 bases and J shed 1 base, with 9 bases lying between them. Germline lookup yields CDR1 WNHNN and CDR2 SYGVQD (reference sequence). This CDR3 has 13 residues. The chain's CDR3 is CASSRAPNTEAFF. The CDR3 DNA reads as TGCGCCAGCAGCCGGGCCCCGAACACTGAAGCTTTCTTT.

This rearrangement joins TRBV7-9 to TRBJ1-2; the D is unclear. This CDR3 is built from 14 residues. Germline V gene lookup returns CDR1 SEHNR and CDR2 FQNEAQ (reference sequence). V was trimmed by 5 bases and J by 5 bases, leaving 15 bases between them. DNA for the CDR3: TGTGCCAGCAGCAACGCGGGCAGCGCGTATGGCTACACCTTC. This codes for CASSNAGSAYGYTF.

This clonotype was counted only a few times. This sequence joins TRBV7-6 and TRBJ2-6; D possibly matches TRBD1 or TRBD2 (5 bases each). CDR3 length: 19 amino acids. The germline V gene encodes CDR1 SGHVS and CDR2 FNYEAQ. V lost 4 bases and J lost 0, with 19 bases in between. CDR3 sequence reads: CASSSWVGASDSGANVLTF. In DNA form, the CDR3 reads TGTGCCAGCAGCTCATGGGTCGGGGCTTCTGACTCTGGGGCCAACGTCCTGACTTTC.

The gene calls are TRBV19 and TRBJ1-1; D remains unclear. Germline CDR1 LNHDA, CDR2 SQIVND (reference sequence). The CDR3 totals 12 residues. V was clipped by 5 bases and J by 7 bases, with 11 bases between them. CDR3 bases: TGTGCCAGTAGTCCAAGGGTCGATGAAGCTTTCTTT. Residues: CASSPRVDEAFF.

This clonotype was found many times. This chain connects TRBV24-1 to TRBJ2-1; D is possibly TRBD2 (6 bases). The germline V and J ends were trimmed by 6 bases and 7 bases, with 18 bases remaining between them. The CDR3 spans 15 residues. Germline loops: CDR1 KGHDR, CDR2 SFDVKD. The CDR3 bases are TGTGCCACCAGTCCCAGCGGGCGAGTCTGGAATGAGCAGTTCTTC. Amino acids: CATSPSGRVWNEQFF.

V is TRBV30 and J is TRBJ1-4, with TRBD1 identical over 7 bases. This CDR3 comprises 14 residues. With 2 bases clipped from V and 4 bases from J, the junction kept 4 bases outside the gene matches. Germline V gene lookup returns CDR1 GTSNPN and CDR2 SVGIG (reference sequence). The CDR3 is CAWSPGQRNEKLFF. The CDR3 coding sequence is TGTGCCTGGAGTCCGGGACAGCGTAATGAAAAACTGTTTTTT.

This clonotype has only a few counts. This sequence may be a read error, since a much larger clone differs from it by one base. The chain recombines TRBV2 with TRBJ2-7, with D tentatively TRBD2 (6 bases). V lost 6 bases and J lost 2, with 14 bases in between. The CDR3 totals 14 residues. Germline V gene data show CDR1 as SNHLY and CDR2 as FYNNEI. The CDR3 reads CASRAGASAYEQYF. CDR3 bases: TGTGCCAGCAGGGCCGGGGCTAGCGCCTACGAGCAGTACTTC.